Below are 30 T cell receptor beta chains sequenced from a single sample in a study of T cell responses to AZD1222 COVID-19 vaccine. Profiling relied on immunoSEQ multiplex PCR, and the TCRdb table lists in-frame clones only, not all of them. Of more than 95,000 clones in the sample, 88% were seen once. The sample was peripheral blood, taken on day 0 of AZD1222 vaccination. The origin of the receptors is an adult in good health.

V and J are TRBV5-1 and TRBJ2-1, with 8 bases identical to TRBD2. The length of the CDR3 is 17 residues. The ends lost 0 bases at V and 1 base at J; junction bases unmatched: 6. Germline-derived CDR1 and CDR2 are SGHRS and YFSETQ. CDR3 nucleotides: TGCGCCAGCAGCTTGGACCGCTTAGCGGGGTCCTACAATGAGCAGTTCTTC. Translating it yields CASSLDRLAGSYNEQFF.

The chain joins TRBV27 to TRBJ1-2; 7 bases match TRBD1. The germline V gene encodes CDR1 MNHEY and CDR2 SMNVEV (reference sequence). The length of the CDR3 is 13 residues. Trimming at V came to 5 bases and at J to 4 bases, leaving 4 bases not matched to a gene. The CDR3 DNA is TGTGCCAGCAGTGTTCAGGGGGGCTATGGCTACACCTTC. It codes for CASSVQGGYGYTF.

This sequence joins TRBV27 and TRBJ1-5, with a weak D call TRBD1 (6 bases). In germline, CDR1 is MNHEY, CDR2 SMNVEV (reference sequence). This CDR3 is 14 amino acids long. The ends were cut back, 3 bases at V and 7 bases at J, with 13 bases in the middle. The CDR3 protein is CASSLEGVRQPQHF. In DNA form, the CDR3 reads TGTGCCAGCAGTTTGGAGGGGGTGAGGCAGCCCCAGCATTTT.

The rearrangement uses TRBV2 and TRBJ2-5; D remains ambiguous. The germline V gene has CDR1 SNHLY and CDR2 FYNNEI. This CDR3 comprises 12 residues. V lost 6 bases and J 0 bases, leaving 5 bases between the germline ends. In DNA, the CDR3 is TGTGCCAGCAGGACGGACCAAGAGACCCAGTACTTC. Protein product: CASRTDQETQYF.

V is TRBV7-2 and J is TRBJ2-7; TRBD1 agrees at 9 bases. Germline CDR1 is SGHTA and CDR2 is FQGNSA. CDR3 size: 13 residues. Unmatched junction bases numbered 1, after V lost 1 base and J lost 6 bases. Here the CDR3 reads CASSLEDRGEQYF. CDR3 coding DNA: TGTGCCAGCAGCTTAGAGGACAGGGGCGAGCAGTACTTC.

Only one count was recorded for this clone. The chain couples TRBV28 to TRBJ1-5; D is unresolved. V was shortened by 5 bases and J by 2 bases, with 10 bases between the two germline ends. The CDR3 extends over 14 amino acids. Germline CDR1 and CDR2: MDHEN and SYDVKM. The CDR3 region has the DNA TGTGCCAGCAGTCCCGGGCCTGGCAATCAGCCCCAGCATTTT. It translates to CASSPGPGNQPQHF.

The chain links TRBV11-1 to TRBJ1-1; the D is unclear. This CDR3 is 14 amino acids long. CDR1 is SGHAT, CDR2 FQDESV, per germline (reference sequence). The V end was cut by 6 bases, the J end by 1 base, with 12 bases between. This chain's CDR3 is CASSLTDGNTEAFF. The CDR3 nucleotides are TGTGCCAGCAGTCTGACGGACGGGAACACTGAAGCTTTCTTT.

This clone was recorded only once. This rearrangement joins TRBV18 to TRBJ2-7, with D possibly TRBD2 on 5 matching bases. CDR1 and CDR2 (germline): KGHSH, LQKENI. V was cut by 3 bases and J by 3 bases, with 12 bases left in between. CDR3 length: 14 residues. The CDR3: CASSPGNSGYEQYF. Here the CDR3 DNA reads TGTGCCAGCTCACCGGGAAACAGCGGCTACGAGCAGTACTTC.

This clone was detected once. This sequence joins TRBV30 and TRBJ2-3; D unresolved. This CDR3 has 13 amino acids. With 4 bases removed from V and 4 bases from J, the gap between germline ends came to 12 bases. Per the germline V gene, CDR1 is GTSNPN and CDR2 is SVGIG (reference sequence). CDR3 nucleotide sequence: TGTGCCTGGATGCCTCCCGGAGCAGATACGCAGTATTTT. Amino acid sequence: CAWMPPGADTQYF.

This chain connects TRBV28 to TRBJ1-4, with TRBD1 matching over 10 bases. Germline V gives CDR1 MDHEN, CDR2 SYDVKM. CDR3 length: 14 residues. The junction had 5 bases not matched to a gene; V was cut back by 6 bases and J by 7 bases. CDR3 region: CASRTTGGSEKLFF. The CDR3 DNA sequence: TGTGCCAGCAGAACGACAGGGGGCAGTGAAAAACTGTTTTTT.

The chain recombines TRBV4-3 with TRBJ2-3; 8 nucleotides match TRBD1. There are 16 residues in the CDR3. The V gene end was trimmed by 1 base and the J gene end by 4 bases; junction bases not matched to a gene: 7. Germline V gene data show CDR1 as LGHNA and CDR2 as YSLEER. Here the CDR3 reads CASSQGTGNFADTQYF. Here the CDR3 DNA reads TGCGCCAGCAGCCAAGGGACAGGGAATTTTGCAGATACGCAGTATTTT.

This clone showed up just once. The rearrangement uses TRBV28 and TRBJ1-2; no firm D call. Germline V gene sequence: CDR1 MDHEN, CDR2 SYDVKM. The germline V and J ends were trimmed by 1 base and 4 bases, with 10 bases remaining between them. The CDR3 has 14 amino acids. In DNA form, the CDR3 reads TGTGCCAGCAGTTTATCCCATAGCTCCTATGGCTACACCTTC. As protein: CASSLSHSSYGYTF.

This chain joins TRBV7-9 and TRBJ2-5; no clear D. Trimming removed 4 bases at V and 2 bases at J, with 5 bases between. The germline V gene encodes CDR1 SEHNR and CDR2 FQNEAQ (reference sequence). This CDR3 has 12 residues. CDR3 nucleotides: TGTGCCAGCAGCTCCAATCAAGAGACCCAGTACTTC. Translating gives CASSSNQETQYF.

The chain has TRBV3-1 (or the pseudogene TRBV3-2) and TRBJ1-4; the D gene is possibly TRBD1 (6 bases). The germline gives CDR1 LGHDT, CDR2 YNNKEL (reference sequence). The CDR3 covers 15 residues. V gave up 0 bases and J gave up 7 bases, with 12 bases separating them. The chain's CDR3 is CASSQEGARVEKLFF. The CDR3 DNA is TGTGCCAGCAGCCAAGAGGGGGCGCGGGTTGAAAAACTGTTTTTT.

A note on this clone: Other DNA variants within this sample encode the same CDR3. J is TRBJ1-2 and V is TRBV10-3, with no clear D. This CDR3 has 13 residues. Germline V gene sequence: CDR1 ENHRY, CDR2 SYGVKD. V lost 2 bases and J lost 2, with 6 bases in between. CDR3 loop: CAISETLNYGYTF. In DNA, the CDR3 is TGTGCCATCAGTGAGACCCTCAACTATGGCTACACCTTC.

The rearrangement joins TRBV7-3 to TRBJ2-1; 8 bases match TRBD2. The CDR3 length is 15 residues. The ends lost 5 bases at V and 9 bases at J; junction bases unmatched: 12. The germline CDR1 and CDR2 sequences are SGHTA and FQGTGA. The CDR3 protein is CASSIGLAGLSEQFF. The CDR3 DNA is TGTGCCAGCAGCATCGGGCTAGCGGGCTTGAGTGAGCAGTTCTTC.

The DNA of the CDR3 is TGTGCCAGCAGCTTAAGTTTTGATCAGCCCCAGCATTTT. Encoded protein: CASSLSFDQPQHF. J is TRBJ1-5 and V is TRBV7-3; no reliable D call. From germline, CDR1 is SGHTA and CDR2 FQGTGA. This CDR3 has 13 residues. V lost 1 base, J lost 5 bases, and 6 bases lay in between. The variable domain in full, with the rest retrieved from reference TRBV7-3 and TRBJ1-5, is GAGVSQTPSNKVTEKGKYVELRCDPISGHTALYWYRQSLGQGPEFLIYFQGTGAADDSGLPNDRFFAVRPEGSVSTLKIQRTERGDSAVYLCASSLSFDQPQHFGDGTRLSIL.

The chain is built from TRBV6-5 and TRBJ2-1, with D perhaps matching TRBD2 (6 bases). V was cut by 0 bases and J by 5 bases, with 11 bases left in between. The CDR3 totals 15 residues. CDR1 is MNHEY and CDR2 is SVGAGI in the germline V gene. The CDR3 spells CASSYSAGRNNEQFF. CDR3 in DNA: TGTGCCAGCAGTTACTCGGCGGGACGGAACAATGAGCAGTTCTTC.

The V gene is TRBV6-2 or TRBV6-3, the J gene TRBJ2-1; 12 bases line up with TRBD2. This CDR3 has 15 residues. Germline assignment: CDR1 MNHEY and CDR2 SVGEGT. Trimming removed 5 bases from V and 9 bases from J; junction bases left unmatched: 8. CDR3 loop: CASSTGTSGFREQFF. CDR3 in DNA: TGTGCCAGCAGTACCGGGACTAGCGGGTTTCGTGAGCAGTTCTTC.

The rearrangement uses TRBV18 and TRBJ2-3, with a weak D call TRBD2 (5 bases). Germline V gene lookup returns CDR1 KGHSH and CDR2 LQKENI. The V end lost 2 bases, the J end lost 2 bases, and 8 bases lay between the germline ends. The CDR3 is 14 residues long. CDR3 nucleotides: TGTGCCAGCTCACCAACTAGTGACACAGATACGCAGTATTTT. It codes for CASSPTSDTDTQYF. The complete variable domain, with remaining parts taken from reference TRBV18 and TRBJ2-3, reads NAGVMQNPRHLVRRRGQEARLRCSPMKGHSHVYWYRQLPEEGLKFMVYLQKENIIDESGMPKERFSAEFPKEGPSILRIQQVVRGDSAAYFCASSPTSDTDTQYFGPGTRLTVL.

The V and J genes are TRBV6-4 and TRBJ2-2; D perhaps matches TRBD2 (5 bases). V dropped 4 bases and J dropped 6 bases, with 9 bases sitting between them. From germline, CDR1 is MRHNA and CDR2 SNTAGT. This CDR3 has 13 residues. This CDR3 is CASSGEFAGELFF. Written as DNA, the CDR3 is TGTGCCAGCAGTGGGGAGTTTGCCGGGGAGCTGTTTTTT.

V is TRBV4-2 and J is TRBJ2-3, with a weak D call TRBD1 (5 bases). This CDR3 is built from 15 residues. Per the germline V gene, CDR1 is LGHNA and CDR2 is YNFKEQ. V shed 0 bases and J shed 4 bases, with 11 bases lying between them. The CDR3 bases are TGTGCCAGCAGCCAAGATGGTCAGGGATCAGATACGCAGTATTTT. As protein: CASSQDGQGSDTQYF.

The V and J genes are TRBV16 and TRBJ1-5, with no clear D. Trimming stripped 0 bases from V and 2 bases from J, with 5 bases between. Germline loops: CDR1 KGHSY, CDR2 FQNENV. The CDR3 is 14 amino acids. The CDR3 coding sequence is TGTGCCAGCAGCCAATCGGAGCGCAATCAGCCCCAGCATTTT. Residues: CASSQSERNQPQHF. Together with reference TRBV16 and TRBJ1-5, the CDR3 gives the full variable domain: GEEVAQTPKHLVRGEGQKAKLYCAPIKGHSYVFWYQQVLKNEFKFLISFQNENVFDETGMPKERFSAKCLPNSPCSLEIQATKLEDSAVYFCASSQSERNQPQHFGDGTRLSIL.

The V call is TRBV10-3, the J call TRBJ2-3, with TRBD2 matching 12 bases. The CDR3 runs 18 residues. Germline CDR1 and CDR2: ENHRY and SYGVKD. The ends lost 3 bases at V and 0 bases at J; junction bases unmatched: 7. The CDR3 protein is CAISDWGLAGLSTDTQYF. The CDR3 DNA reads TGTGCCATCAGTGACTGGGGACTAGCGGGCCTTAGCACAGATACGCAGTATTTT.

The J gene is TRBJ1-2, the V gene TRBV6-6; D unresolved. Germline V gene data show CDR1 as MNHNY and CDR2 as SVGAGI (reference sequence). The CDR3 totals 11 residues. The V end was cut by 0 bases, the J end by 8 bases, with 4 bases between. CDR3: CASSYSTGYTF. The CDR3 nucleotides are TGTGCCAGCAGTTACTCGACCGGCTACACCTTC.

V gene TRBV3-1 (or the pseudogene TRBV3-2) combines with J gene TRBJ1-5; D remains ambiguous. CDR3 length: 14 amino acids. CDR1 and CDR2 (germline): LGHDT, YNNKEL (reference sequence). Trimming left V 0 bases short and J 2 bases short, with 5 bases between. The CDR3 DNA is TGTGCCAGCAGCCAAGAGGTCCGCAATCAGCCCCAGCATTTT. This translates into CASSQEVRNQPQHF.

The chain combines TRBV2 with TRBJ1-2; 7 bases agree with TRBD1. V was pared by 5 bases and J by 8 bases, with 14 bases of the junction left unmatched. CDR1 is SNHLY and CDR2 is FYNNEI in the germline V gene. CDR3 length: 15 amino acids. CDR3 nucleotide sequence: TGTGCCAGCAGTCCCCGGACAGGCGGAGTTCGGGGCTACACCTTC. Translation: CASSPRTGGVRGYTF.

This rearrangement joins TRBV28 to TRBJ1-4, with D unclear. Germline V gene sequence: CDR1 MDHEN, CDR2 SYDVKM. The CDR3 runs 14 residues. Trimming took 4 bases from V and 8 from J, leaving 14 bases between them. The CDR3 sequence: CASSSTGSGEKLFF. DNA of the CDR3: TGTGCCAGCAGTTCTACGGGGAGTGGGGAAAAACTGTTTTTT.

The chain carries TRBV24-1 and TRBJ2-7; 9 nucleotides align to TRBD2. The CDR3 contains 18 residues. J was trimmed by 3 bases and V by 1 base; bases with no gene match: 12. CDR1 and CDR2 (germline): KGHDR, SFDVKD. CDR3 in DNA: TGTGCCACCAGTGATTTTCCAGAGGATTTGCGGGGGGGCTACGAGCAGTACTTC. The encoded protein is CATSDFPEDLRGGYEQYF.

The chain uses TRBV3-1 (or the pseudogene TRBV3-2) and TRBJ2-1, with D possibly being TRBD1 or TRBD2 (5 bases each). V lost 5 bases and J 0 bases, leaving 11 bases between the germline ends. Germline CDR1 LGHDT, CDR2 YNNKEL (reference sequence). The CDR3 has 15 amino acids. Here the CDR3 reads CASSLGRISYNEQFF. The CDR3 DNA reads as TGTGCCAGCAGCTTGGGACGGATCTCCTACAATGAGCAGTTCTTC.